Shown below are 11 T cell receptor beta chains from a single sample sequenced in a study of PD-1 blockade in classical Hodgkin lymphoma. Each patient's relapse followed autologous stem cell transplantation, and brentuximab vedotin exposure varied. Profiling relied on immunoSEQ multiplex PCR, and the TCRdb table lists in-frame clones only, not all of them. The sample shows 50,000 to 85,000 clones, 71% of them seen only once. This sample comprised peripheral blood mononuclear cells (PBMCs), obtained before the second cycle of nivolumab. The source of these receptors is a human donor with classical Hodgkin lymphoma.

This clone occurred a few times. The chain couples TRBV18 to TRBJ1-1, with a tentative D call TRBD1 (6 bases). There are 14 residues in the CDR3. Germline V gives CDR1 KGHSH, CDR2 LQKENI. The V gene lost 4 bases and the J gene lost 0 bases, with 9 bases spanning the gap. The CDR3 protein is CASSQRTVNTEAFF. The DNA for the CDR3 is TGTGCCAGCTCACAAAGGACAGTGAACACTGAAGCTTTCTTT.

The chain employs TRBV12-5 and TRBJ1-5, with TRBD1 matching over 7 bases. With V trimmed by 5 bases and J by 2 bases, 3 bases remained unmatched. The CDR3 length is 14 residues. Germline assignment: CDR1 LGHNT and CDR2 FRNRAP. The CDR3 protein is CASGIGTGNQPQHF. For the CDR3, the DNA is TGTGCTAGTGGTATCGGGACAGGCAATCAGCCCCAGCATTTT.

The V call is TRBV9, the J call TRBJ2-1; D might be TRBD2 (6 bases). Germline CDR1 reads SGDLS; CDR2 reads YYNGEE. The CDR3 loop spans 15 amino acids. Trimming removed 4 bases at V and 8 bases at J, with 19 bases between. The CDR3 sequence is CASSPAMGEVYEQFF. The CDR3 nucleotides read TGTGCCAGCAGCCCAGCGATGGGGGAGGTCTATGAGCAGTTCTTC.

The V gene is TRBV29-1, the J gene TRBJ1-2; D perhaps matches TRBD1 (5 bases). The germline V gene encodes CDR1 SQVTM and CDR2 ANQGSEA. The CDR3 covers 15 residues. The ends were cut back, 0 bases at V and 8 bases at J, with 19 bases in the middle. CDR3 DNA: TGCAGCGTTGAAGATCTTCAGGGACTCGCCAAAGGCTACACCTTC. Residues: CSVEDLQGLAKGYTF.

The V gene is TRBV5-1, the J gene TRBJ1-6; 8 bases align to TRBD1. The CDR3 spans 13 residues. The J segment lost 10 bases and the V segment lost 4 bases, leaving 4 bases of the junction unmatched. CDR1 is SGHRS and CDR2 is YFSETQ in the germline V gene. The CDR3 region has the DNA TGCGCCAGCAGCGTCTACAGGGGGTCACCCCTCCACTTT. Translation: CASSVYRGSPLHF.

The J gene is TRBJ1-1, the V gene TRBV5-1; possible D gene TRBD1, 5 bases. Trimming cost V 7 bases and J 4 bases, with 14 bases left between them. Germline V gene lookup returns CDR1 SGHRS and CDR2 YFSETQ. This CDR3 spans 13 amino acids. CDR3 bases: TGCGCCAGCTCCAGAATTGGGGGCACTGAAGCTTTCTTT. Protein product: CASSRIGGTEAFF.

This clone was counted a single time. The rearrangement links TRBV7-3 to TRBJ1-1, with D hard to call. The V and J ends lost 0 bases and 0 bases respectively, with 8 bases between them. In germline, CDR1 is SGHTA, CDR2 FQGTGA. The CDR3 is 15 amino acids. The CDR3 is CASSLTGGLNTEAFF. In DNA form, the CDR3 reads TGTGCCAGCAGCTTAACCGGAGGCCTGAACACTGAAGCTTTCTTT.

The chain links TRBV28 to TRBJ1-2; D is uncertain. The V gene lost 6 bases and the J gene lost 11 bases, with 22 bases spanning the gap. Germline V gene data show CDR1 as MDHEN and CDR2 as SYDVKM. There are 14 residues in the CDR3. The CDR3 protein is CASSFQRVFKSYTF. CDR3 nucleotides: TGTGCCAGCAGCTTCCAACGCGTCTTCAAGAGTTACACCTTC.

This clone was counted a few times. This chain links TRBV27 with TRBJ2-5, with TRBD2 identical over 12 bases. V was clipped by 5 bases and J by 4 bases; unmatched bases: 2. Germline V CDR1 and CDR2: MNHEY, SMNVEV (reference sequence). The CDR3 sequence is 14 residues long. The CDR3 bases are TGTGCCAGCAGTCCGGGACTAGCGGGAGAGACCCAGTACTTC. Translation gives CASSPGLAGETQYF.

This sequence joins TRBV10-3 and TRBJ2-5, with TRBD2 matching over 7 bases. The CDR3 loop spans 15 amino acids. Per the germline V gene, CDR1 is ENHRY and CDR2 is SYGVKD. The V gene end was trimmed by 4 bases and the J gene end by 5 bases; junction bases not matched to a gene: 10. CDR3 in amino acids: CAISVRGGPSETQYF. The CDR3, as DNA: TGTGCCATCAGTGTGCGGGGAGGGCCGAGTGAGACCCAGTACTTC.

This chain links TRBV2 with TRBJ1-5, with a tentative D call TRBD1 (5 bases). The V and J ends lost 4 bases and 1 base respectively, with 11 bases between them. The CDR3 loop spans 15 amino acids. The germline gives CDR1 SNHLY, CDR2 FYNNEI. As DNA, the CDR3 is TGTGCCAGCAGTGGGGAAGGGGCGAGCAATCAGCCCCAGCATTTT. This sequence encodes CASSGEGASNQPQHF.